This T cell receptor (beta chain) was recorded in a study of control samples from healthy donors and cancer patients. TCRdb keeps only in-frame clones here, not all; method: immunoSEQ multiplex PCR. The sample consists of approximately 120,000 clones, roughly nine tenths of them appearing once. A single count supports this clone. Germline V gene data show CDR1 as SGHAT and CDR2 as FQNNGV. Unmatched junction bases numbered 18, after V lost 6 bases and J lost 5 bases. CDR3 length: 17 amino acids. The chain employs TRBV11-2 and TRBJ2-5; 7 bases agree with TRBD2. The material sequenced was blood. The clonotype originates from a man aged 18 to 30 in good health. This CDR3 reads CASRPGRGGRFGETQYF. In DNA form, the CDR3 reads TGTGCCAGCAGACCGGGGAGGGGTGGTAGATTTGGGGAGACCCAGTACTTC. Looking up the rest from reference TRBV11-2 and TRBJ2-5 gives the full variable domain: EAGVAQSPRYKIIEKRQSVAFWCNPISGHATLYWYQQILGQGPKLLIQFQNNGVVDDSQLPKDRFSAERLKGVDSTLKIQPAKLEDSAVYLCASRPGRGGRFGETQYFGPGTRLLVL.